The 26 T cell receptor beta chains given below trace back to one sample, sequenced in a study of shared clonotypes between healthy human individuals. Data came from immunoSEQ multiplex PCR; TCRdb stores just in-frame clones and leaves some out. The sample holds fewer than 400,000 clones; less than 85% are singletons and the top ten take about a tenth. The sequenced sample was memory CD4+ T cells sorted from blood. As to subset: CD45RA-negative fraction. The receptors were sampled from a young man in good health.

The V call is TRBV18, the J call TRBJ2-3; unclear D gene. Trimming left V 6 bases short and J 2 bases short, with 3 bases between. This CDR3 comprises 11 residues. The germline V gene encodes CDR1 KGHSH and CDR2 LQKENI. Written as DNA, the CDR3 is TGTGCCAGCTCTGCCACAGATACGCAGTATTTT. Its protein is CASSATDTQYF.

This clone was counted a few times. This chain links TRBV21-1 with TRBJ2-1; the table calls TRBD1, which could not be checked here. TRBV21-1 is shown as a pseudogene. The CDR3 is 19 amino acids. CDR3 region: CASSGTGPSEEGSYNEQFF. CDR3 coding DNA: TGTGCCAGCAGTGGGACAGGTCCTTCGGAGGAAGGATCCTACAATGAGCAGTTCTTC.

V gene TRBV5-5 combines with J gene TRBJ2-7; the D is unclear. The V and J ends lost 3 bases and 4 bases respectively, with 17 bases between them. This CDR3 comprises 15 residues. CDR1 and CDR2 (germline): SGHKS, YYEKEE (reference sequence). DNA for the CDR3: TGTGCCAGCAGCTCGGCGGCTCCCTCCGAGTACGAGCAGTACTTC. This gives the protein CASSSAAPSEYEQYF. Drawing the rest from reference TRBV5-5 and TRBJ2-7, the complete variable domain is DAGVTQSPTHLIKTRGQQVTLRCSPISGHKSVSWYQQVLGQGPQFIFQYYEKEERGRGNFPDRFSARQFPNYSSELNVNALLLGDSALYLCASSSAAPSEYEQYFGPGTRLTVT.

This rearrangement joins TRBV18 to TRBJ2-7, with D possibly matching TRBD2 (6 bases). The CDR3 length is 14 residues. Germline lookup yields CDR1 KGHSH and CDR2 LQKENI. The V end lost 2 bases, the J end lost 9 bases, and 17 bases lay between the germline ends. CDR3 protein: CASSPAGTFIAQYF. The CDR3 nucleotides are TGTGCCAGCTCACCAGCGGGGACTTTTATCGCGCAGTACTTC.

The V and J genes are TRBV9 and TRBJ2-3, with a weak D call TRBD1 (5 bases). Per the germline V gene, CDR1 is SGDLS and CDR2 is YYNGEE. The CDR3 contains 16 residues. Between the trimmed V and J ends, which lost 0 bases and 2 bases, there was a span of 13 bases. CDR3 loop: CASSVVPPGFTDTQYF. CDR3 coding DNA: TGTGCCAGCAGCGTAGTACCCCCAGGGTTCACAGATACGCAGTATTTT.

The V and J genes are TRBV6-6 and TRBJ2-1; D is perhaps TRBD1 or TRBD2 (5 bases each). Germline V gene lookup returns CDR1 MNHNY and CDR2 SVGAGI (reference sequence). V lost 2 bases and J 12 bases, leaving 20 bases between the germline ends. The CDR3 totals 15 residues. In DNA form, the CDR3 reads TGTGCCAGCAGTTACCCGGGACGGGTGGGCCAGAGGCAGTTCTTC. Translation gives CASSYPGRVGQRQFF.

This chain joins TRBV6-6 and TRBJ1-1; no definite D call. V lost 5 bases to trimming and J lost 7 bases, with 11 bases between them. Germline V gene sequence: CDR1 MNHNY, CDR2 SVGAGI (reference sequence). The CDR3 runs to 12 residues. The CDR3 bases are TGTGCCAGCAGTCTCCCCGCGGGTGAAGCTTTCTTT. It is translated as CASSLPAGEAFF.

The sample holds a few counts of this clone. The gene calls are TRBV7-8 and TRBJ2-1, with 7 bases lining up with TRBD2. V was clipped by 0 bases and J by 8 bases; unmatched bases: 10. CDR3 length equals 16 residues. The germline CDR1 and CDR2 sequences are SGHVS and FQNEAQ. CDR3 coding DNA: TGTGCCAGCAGCTTAGCGCGGCGGGAGCTTAGCTATGAGCAGTTCTTC. Encoded protein: CASSLARRELSYEQFF.

The V gene is TRBV10-1, the J gene TRBJ2-4; no definite D call. The V gene's germline CDR1 is WNHNN and CDR2 SYGVQD (reference sequence). The CDR3 covers 13 residues. The germline V and J ends were trimmed by 0 bases and 9 bases, with 9 bases remaining between them. The DNA for the CDR3 is TGCGCCAGCAGTGAGTCCGGGCTGGGCATTCAGTACTTC. Translation gives CASSESGLGIQYF.

The CDR3: CSAKRGERAFF. The DNA of the CDR3 is TGCAGTGCTAAACGGGGGGAGCGAGCTTTCTTT. The chain links TRBV20-1 to TRBJ1-1, with D perhaps matching TRBD1 (5 bases). Trimming cost V 4 bases and J 10 bases, with 13 bases left between them. There are 11 residues in the CDR3. Germline V gene data show CDR1 as DFQATT and CDR2 as SNEGSKA (reference sequence).

The genes are TRBV6-1 and TRBJ2-7; D is possibly TRBD2 (6 bases). The CDR3 totals 13 residues. Trimming left V 6 bases short and J 3 bases short, with 12 bases between. Germline CDR1 reads MNHNS; CDR2 reads SASEGT. The CDR3 DNA is TGTGCCAGCAGCCGGACTACCATCTACGAGCAGTACTTC. Residues: CASSRTTIYEQYF.

This chain uses TRBV7-3 with TRBJ2-6, with TRBD1 matching over 7 bases. This CDR3 has 17 amino acids. Germline CDR1 reads SGHTA; CDR2 reads FQGTGA. With 6 bases clipped from V and 0 bases from J, the junction kept 8 bases outside the gene matches. The CDR3 DNA follows: TGTGCCAGCAGGACCGACAGGGTTGGCTCTGGGGCCAACGTCCTGACTTTC. Residues: CASRTDRVGSGANVLTF. Filled out from reference TRBV7-3 and TRBJ2-6, the complete variable domain reads GAGVSQTPSNKVTEKGKYVELRCDPISGHTALYWYRQSLGQGPEFLIYFQGTGAADDSGLPNDRFFAVRPEGSVSTLKIQRTERGDSAVYLCASRTDRVGSGANVLTFGAGSRLTVL.

V is TRBV5-4 and J is TRBJ2-2; D is undetermined. CDR1 and CDR2 (germline): SGHNT, YYREEE (reference sequence). V shed 2 bases and J shed 2 bases, with 7 bases lying between them. The CDR3 is 14 residues long. CDR3 DNA sequence: TGTGCCAGCAGCTTTTACGGTAACACCGGGGAGCTGTTTTTT. It translates to CASSFYGNTGELFF. The entire variable domain, with the rest obtained from reference TRBV5-4 and TRBJ2-2, is as follows: ETGVTQSPTHLIKTRGQQVTLRCSSQSGHNTVSWYQQALGQGPQFIFQYYREEENGRGNFPPRFSGLQFPNYSSELNVNALELDDSALYLCASSFYGNTGELFFGEGSRLTVL.

The chain employs TRBV7-9 and TRBJ2-5; D is unclear. V was cut by 4 bases and J by 1 base, with 10 bases left in between. This CDR3 comprises 14 residues. CDR1 is SEHNR and CDR2 is FQNEAQ in the germline V gene (reference sequence). CDR3 in DNA: TGTGCCAGCAGCTCTCAAATCATCCAAGAGACCCAGTACTTC. Translated: CASSSQIIQETQYF.

The chain recombines TRBV6-1 with TRBJ2-7; D uncertain. Looked up from germline, CDR1 is MNHNS and CDR2 is SASEGT. Trimming took off 6 bases at V and 4 bases at J, with 7 bases between the two ends. There are 11 residues in the CDR3. The CDR3 sequence: CASSPLYEQYF. CDR3 DNA sequence: TGTGCCAGCAGCCCGCTTTACGAGCAGTACTTC.

CDR3 in DNA: TGTGCCAGCAGGGGCCGGACGGATAGCACAGATACGCAGTATTTT. This sequence encodes CASRGRTDSTDTQYF. The chain couples TRBV2 to TRBJ2-3; no reliable D call. V was trimmed by 6 bases and J by 0 bases, leaving 13 bases between them. The CDR3 loop spans 15 amino acids. CDR1 SNHLY and CDR2 FYNNEI come from the germline V gene.

This clone was observed many times. This chain joins TRBV28 and TRBJ2-1; the D gene is possibly TRBD2 (6 bases). This CDR3 has 17 amino acids. V shed 5 bases and J shed 0 bases, with 17 bases lying between them. Germline CDR1 MDHEN, CDR2 SYDVKM. The CDR3 DNA sequence: TGTGCCAGCAGTCGTGGAGGGGCGGGATACTCCTACAATGAGCAGTTCTTC. The encoded protein is CASSRGGAGYSYNEQFF. The full variable domain, with the rest looked up from reference TRBV28 and TRBJ2-1, is DVKVTQSSRYLVKRTGEKVFLECVQDMDHENMFWYRQDPGLGLRLIYFSYDVKMKEKGDIPEGYSVSREKKERFSLILESASTNQTSMYLCASSRGGAGYSYNEQFFGPGTRLTVL.

This clone appeared once. The chain carries TRBV5-1 and TRBJ2-3, with 7 bases lining up with TRBD2. V shed 0 bases, J shed 5 bases, and the junction held 9 bases outside the gene matches. CDR3 length: 16 amino acids. Germline lookup yields CDR1 SGHRS and CDR2 YFSETQ. The CDR3 spells CASSLGSGGEVDTQYF. Written as DNA, the CDR3 is TGCGCCAGCAGCTTGGGGTCGGGAGGAGAAGTAGATACGCAGTATTTT.

This clone was seen only once. This sequence joins TRBV7-6 and TRBJ2-5; perhaps TRBD2 as D (7 bases). V was cut by 5 bases and J by 3 bases, with 19 bases left in between. CDR1 is SGHVS, CDR2 FNYEAQ, per germline. This CDR3 is 16 amino acids long. CDR3 DNA sequence: TGTGCCAGCAGCCTTCGGAGGGGAGGGGGAGAAGAGACCCAGTACTTC. It is translated as CASSLRRGGGEETQYF.

V usage is TRBV5-1 and J usage is TRBJ2-5, with D possibly matching TRBD2 (6 bases). Germline V gene data show CDR1 as SGHRS and CDR2 as YFSETQ. The V and J ends lost 4 bases and 5 bases respectively, with 12 bases between them. There are 13 residues in the CDR3. CDR3 bases: TGCGCCAGCAGCGAAACTAGCTCGGAGACCCAGTACTTC. Translating gives CASSETSSETQYF.

The J gene is TRBJ2-3, the V gene TRBV6-9, with D uncertain. The CDR3 is made up of 13 amino acids. CDR1 is MNHGY, CDR2 SVAAGI, per germline. Deletions cut 10 bases from V and 0 bases from J, with 11 bases between. CDR3 DNA sequence: TGTGCCACGTCTAAGAGGAGCACAGATACGCAGTATTTT. It encodes CATSKRSTDTQYF.

The chain uses TRBV7-9 and TRBJ2-7, with D tentatively TRBD2 (5 bases). The ends were cut back, 7 bases at V and 6 bases at J, with 13 bases in the middle. Germline CDR1 is SEHNR and CDR2 is FQNEAQ (reference sequence). The CDR3 spans 12 residues. Here the CDR3 reads CASIDYGVEQYF. In nucleotides, the CDR3 is TGTGCCAGCATCGACTACGGGGTCGAGCAGTACTTC.

The chain joins TRBV7-2 to TRBJ2-5, with 7 bases matching TRBD2. The germline V gene has CDR1 SGHTA and CDR2 FQGNSA. The CDR3 loop spans 14 amino acids. Trimming cost V 5 bases and J 2 bases; bases outside gene matches: 5. This CDR3 reads CASSPSAGQETQYF. In DNA form, the CDR3 reads TGTGCCAGCAGCCCGTCAGCGGGGCAAGAGACCCAGTACTTC.

The rearrangement links TRBV7-2 to TRBJ1-1; D might be TRBD1 (5 bases). V lost 2 bases and J lost 4, with 14 bases in between. This CDR3 has 15 residues. The germline CDR1 and CDR2 sequences are SGHTA and FQGNSA. CDR3 protein: CASSLTHTGGTEAFF. The CDR3 DNA sequence: TGTGCCAGCAGCTTAACCCATACGGGGGGCACTGAAGCTTTCTTT.

Remarks on this clone: Other nucleotide sequences from this sample produce the same CDR3. The chain recombines TRBV5-5 with TRBJ1-2; tentatively, D is TRBD1 (5 bases). Trimming took 1 base from V and 0 from J, leaving 7 bases between them. CDR3 length: 14 residues. The germline gives CDR1 SGHKS, CDR2 YYEKEE (reference sequence). This CDR3 is CASSLYRTNYGYTF. The CDR3 coding sequence is TGTGCCAGCAGCTTGTACAGGACTAACTATGGCTACACCTTC.

CDR3 in DNA: TGTGCCAGCAGTACACCGGGACAGGGGAGAGAGCAGTACTTC. Its protein is CASSTPGQGREQYF. The genes are TRBV6-6 and TRBJ2-5, with 10 bases identical to TRBD1. The CDR3 length is 14 residues. Germline V gene sequence: CDR1 MNHNY, CDR2 SVGAGI (reference sequence). The ends lost 5 bases at V and 11 bases at J; junction bases unmatched: 11.